A selection of T cell receptor beta chains follows, all from one sample in a study of immune evolution from preneoplasia to lung adenocarcinoma. The method was immunoSEQ multiplex PCR; TCRdb's version includes in-frame clones alone and lacks a portion of them. The table has 5,800 or so clones, approximately 76% seen once. Input material: FFPE minimally invasive lung adenocarcinoma tissue. These receptors were collected from a person aged 65 to 79 with lung adenocarcinoma. CDR3s include the opening cysteine and the closing phenylalanine or tryptophan. Fields, in order: J gene, clone size, D gene, CDR3 length, V gene, CDR3 DNA, CDR3 protein. A D gene is named only where the DNA matches it firmly. Size is stated for part of the rows, as once, few or many counts, or as a class when the clone is expanded.

>TRBJ2-2|NA|NA|13|TRBV7-3
TGTGCCAGCAGCTCCTCGTGGACCGGGGAGCTGTTTTTT
CASSSSWTGELFF
>TRBJ2-7|NA|NA|16|TRBV28
TGTGCCAGCAGTTTATGGGAGGGGGTAGGGTCCCAAGAGCAGTACTTC
CASSLWEGVGSQEQYF
>TRBJ2-2|NA|TRBD1|16|TRBV7-9
TGTGCCAGCACCCTAGGGACAGTAGGAAACACCGGGGAGCTGTTTTTT
CASTLGTVGNTGELFF
>TRBJ2-5|once|NA|14|TRBV11-2
TGTGCCAGCAGCTTAGATAGGCTAGCGGAGACCCAGTACTTC
CASSLDRLAETQYF
>TRBJ2-2|NA|NA|15|TRBV18
TGTGCCAGCTCTTCCCTCGACCAGAACACCGGGGAGCTGTTTTTT
CASSSLDQNTGELFF
>TRBJ1-1|NA|NA|14|TRBV5-1
TGCGCCAGCAGCTTGACGGTCGAGAAGGTTGAAGCTTTCTTT
CASSLTVEKVEAFF
>TRBJ1-5|NA|NA|15|TRBV9
TGTGCCAGCAGCCCAGGGTGGTTGGGGAACCAGCCCCAGCATTTT
CASSPGWLGNQPQHF
>TRBJ2-1|NA|TRBD2|15|TRBV5-1
TGCGCCAGCAGCATGACTAGCGGGGGCTACAATGAGCAGTTCTTC
CASSMTSGGYNEQFF
>TRBJ1-6|NA|TRBD1|15|TRBV2
TGTGCCAGCAGTGAAGCCTACAGGGGGAATTCACCCCTCCACTTT
CASSEAYRGNSPLHF
>TRBJ1-2|NA|TRBD1|16|TRBV7-9
TGTGCCAGCAGCTTCCCGTTGGGACAGGAGAACTATGGCTACACCTTC
CASSFPLGQENYGYTF
>TRBJ2-3|NA|NA|14|TRBV7-3
TGTGCCAGCAGCTTGAGCAGTGGCACAGATACGCAGTATTTT
CASSLSSGTDTQYF
>TRBJ1-3|NA|NA|14|TRBV5-6
TGTGCCAGCAGTTCGGGGGGGAGAACGTACACCATATATTTT
CASSSGGRTYTIYF
>TRBJ1-1|NA|NA|13|TRBV6-5
TGTGCCACCTCAGGGGCGGTGGGTATGGAAGCTTTCTTT
CATSGAVGMEAFF
>TRBJ2-7|NA|NA|15|TRBV15
TGTGCCACCAGCAGAGATCCGGGGGACGGGGGCGAGCAGTACTTC
CATSRDPGDGGEQYF
>TRBJ2-1|medium-sized|NA|16|TRBV19
TGTGCCAGTAGTACCAGGGACGCCAGCTCCTACAATGAGCAGTTCTTC
CASSTRDASSYNEQFF
>TRBJ2-6|NA|TRBD2|14|TRBV11-2
TGTGCCACCGGCGGGGGGCTGAGGGCCAACGTCCTGACTTTC
CATGGGLRANVLTF
>TRBJ2-3|NA|TRBD1|16|TRBV11-3
TGTGCCAGCAGCACCAGGACAGGAGCTATGGCAGATACGCAGTATTTT
CASSTRTGAMADTQYF
>TRBJ2-1|NA|NA|15|TRBV4-2
TGTGCCAGCAGCCAAGAGCCGCCGCCGGGTAGGGAGCAGTTCTTC
CASSQEPPPGREQFF
>TRBJ1-2|NA|NA|14|TRBV5-6
TGTGCCAGCATCCTGATAACCGGTGGCTATGGCTACACCTTC
CASILITGGYGYTF
>TRBJ1-6|NA|NA|13|TRBV10-3
TGTGCCATACGCCAGGGGATAGATTCACCCCTCCACTTT
CAIRQGIDSPLHF
>TRBJ1-6|NA|NA|13|TRBV2
TGTGCCAGCAGTGATACCGGGTTCGTAACCCTCCACTTT
CASSDTGFVTLHF
>TRBJ1-5|NA|TRBD1|15|TRBV6-1
TGTGCCAGCAGCATACGGACAGGTGTAAATCAGCCCCAGCATTTT
CASSIRTGVNQPQHF
>TRBJ1-5|NA|NA|17|TRBV1
TGCACCAGCAGCCAAGGAAAAGATAGGACAGGGAATCAGCCCCAGCATTTT
CTSSQGKDRTGNQPQHF
>TRBJ2-5|NA|NA|14|TRBV19
TGTGCCAGTAGGCCCCCGGGGGCTCGGGAGACCCAGTACTTC
CASRPPGARETQYF
>TRBJ2-2|few|NA|14|TRBV7-7
TGTGCTAGCAGCTTAGGTTCAGGGGCCGGGGAGCTGTTTTTT
CASSLGSGAGELFF
>TRBJ1-1|NA|TRBD1|16|TRBV28
TGTGCCAGCAATTCCGCGACAGGGTTCATGAACACTGAAGCTTTCTTT
CASNSATGFMNTEAFF
>TRBJ1-2|NA|NA|12|TRBV2
TGTGCCAGCAGTGAGGACAGCTATGGCTACACCTTC
CASSEDSYGYTF
>TRBJ1-5|NA|NA|18|TRBV4-1
TGCGCCAGCAGCCAAGATCAGGTTAGTATAGGAGGCGATCAGCCCCAGCATTTT
CASSQDQVSIGGDQPQHF
>TRBJ2-3|NA|NA|15|TRBV6-6
TGTGCCAGCTCAAGGAGGGCCGATGGAACAGATACGCAGTATTTT
CASSRRADGTDTQYF
>TRBJ2-7|NA|TRBD2|14|TRBV30
TGTGCCTGGAGTAAAATAGCGGGAGGGTACGAGCAGTACTTC
CAWSKIAGGYEQYF
>TRBJ2-5|NA|TRBD1|15|TRBV14
TGTGCCAGCAGCCTAGCCGGGACAGGGGAAGAGACCCAGTACTTC
CASSLAGTGEETQYF
>TRBJ1-2|NA|TRBD1|14|TRBV28
TGTGCCAGCACCTCGGGACAGGAGGTCTATGGCTACACCTTC
CASTSGQEVYGYTF
>TRBJ2-7|NA|NA|12|TRBV7-9
TGTGCCAGCAGCCCTGTCCTGATCGAGCAGTACTTC
CASSPVLIEQYF
>TRBJ2-7|few|NA|15|TRBV5-4
TGTGCCAGCAGCTTGGCTGCAGGGGGGGCCTACGAGCAGTACTTC
CASSLAAGGAYEQYF
>TRBJ2-1|NA|NA|13|TRBV11-2
TGTGCCAGCAGGATGCAGGGAAAAAATGAGCAGTTCTTC
CASRMQGKNEQFF
>TRBJ2-7|NA|NA|14|TRBV6-6
TGTGCCAGCAGTACGGAAGGCAGGGCCTACGAGCAGTACTTC
CASSTEGRAYEQYF
>TRBJ2-3|few|TRBD1|20|TRBV5-1
TGCGCCAGCAGCCCGGGACAGGGGCTAAGTTCTACTAGAGTGACAGATACGCAGTATTTT
CASSPGQGLSSTRVTDTQYF
>TRBJ1-6|NA|NA|13|TRBV4-2
TGTGCCAGCAGCCAAGATCTAGGGGTTCCCCTCCACTTT
CASSQDLGVPLHF
>TRBJ2-1|NA|NA|13|TRBV7-6
TGTGCCAGCAGCTTAAATGCGGGTAATGAGCAGTTCTTC
CASSLNAGNEQFF
>TRBJ2-7|NA|NA|11|TRBV5-5
TGTGCCAGCAGCACCGTCTACGAGCAGTACTTC
CASSTVYEQYF
>TRBJ2-2|NA|NA|13|TRBV4-3
TGCGCCAGCAGCCTCGAATCGGCCGGGGAGCTGTTTTTT
CASSLESAGELFF
>TRBJ2-6|NA|NA|18|TRBV18
TGTGCCAGCTCACCGGTCACGGTAGAAGCTTCTGGGGCCAACGTCCTGACTTTC
CASSPVTVEASGANVLTF
>TRBJ2-1|NA|NA|12|TRBV28
TGTGCCAGCAGTGGGGGGCTTCCCGAGCAGTTCTTC
CASSGGLPEQFF
>TRBJ2-7|NA|TRBD1|15|TRBV6-5
TGTGCCAGCAGACCCGGGACAGGAGGGGTATACGAGCAGTACTTC
CASRPGTGGVYEQYF
>TRBJ1-2|NA|NA|14|TRBV5-6
TGTGCCACCCAGCTGGGAGGGCGCGTAGGTGGCTACACCTTC
CATQLGGRVGGYTF
>TRBJ2-7|NA|TRBD2|15|TRBV27
TGTGCCAGCAGTTTCCAGACTAGCGGGGGCGCTGAGCAGTACTTC
CASSFQTSGGAEQYF
>TRBJ2-3|NA|NA|13|TRBV29-1
TGCAGCGTTGAAAGCGGGTCCGCTGATACGCAGTATTTT
CSVESGSADTQYF
>TRBJ2-7|NA|TRBD1|14|TRBV7-9
TGTGCCAGCAGCTACGACAGGGGGGTCTCCGAGCAGTACTTC
CASSYDRGVSEQYF
>TRBJ1-3|NA|NA|15|TRBV11-2
TGTGCCAGCAGAACCTCCAGGGGATCTGGAAACACCATATATTTT
CASRTSRGSGNTIYF
>TRBJ1-1|NA|TRBD1|13|TRBV2
TGTGCCAGCAGACCCCCACTAGGACAGGGAGCTTTCTTT
CASRPPLGQGAFF
>TRBJ2-5|NA|TRBD1|16|TRBV27
TGTGCCAGCAGTTTATATGCAGGGGGCGGGGCCGAGACCCAGTACTTC
CASSLYAGGGAETQYF
>TRBJ2-5|few|TRBD2|16|TRBV7-6
TGTGCCAGCAGTCAAGTAAGCGGGAGGGTTCAAGAGACCCAGTACTTC
CASSQVSGRVQETQYF